The 3 T cell receptor beta chains below were found in one sample sequenced in a study of shared clonotypes between healthy human individuals (dated by TCRdb to 2020 to 2022). Library generation was performed with the immunoSEQ multiplex PCR assay. This immuneACCESS table, as held by TCRdb, lists in-frame sequences with V and J called but not all clones. Of the missing ones, under half trace to an unresolved V gene in checked studies; the others have no known cause. This sample is represented by over 850,000 clones; more than 75% of them were singletons. Jointly, the top ten make up more than 0.55% of the sample. Sequenced: memory CD4+ T cells from PBMCs. The sample's cell subset or site label, in plain terms: CD45RA-negative fraction. Every receptor here comes from a man in his late teens or twenties in good health. Some clones in this sample may be carry-over from other donors' samples.

The chain links TRBV19 to TRBJ1-5, with unresolved D. The V end lost 10 bases, the J end lost 0 bases, and 16 bases lay between the germline ends. CDR3 length equals 15 residues. Germline CDR1 is LNHDA and CDR2 is SQIVND (reference sequence). The CDR3 coding sequence is TGTGCCACAAGACCTGCCTACTATAGCAATCAGCCCCAGCATTTT. This sequence encodes CATRPAYYSNQPQHF. Filled out from reference TRBV19 and TRBJ1-5, the complete variable domain reads DGGITQSPKYLFRKEGQNVTLSCEQNLNHDAMYWYRQDPGQGLRLIYYSQIVNDFQKGDIAEGYSVSREKKESFPLTVTSAQKNPTAFYLCATRPAYYSNQPQHFGDGTRLSIL.

With regard to this clone: Only one base separates this from a far larger clonotype, so it likely reflects a read error. The chain carries TRBV7-9 and TRBJ1-2; 8 nucleotides match TRBD1. From germline, CDR1 is SEHNR and CDR2 FQNEAQ (reference sequence). This CDR3 has 15 residues. The CDR3 DNA reads as TGTGCCGGCAGCTCAGGGACAGGTACAGACTATGGCTACACCTTC. Protein: CAGSSGTGTDYGYTF.

The gene calls are TRBV28 and TRBJ2-1; weak D call: TRBD2 (5 bases). This CDR3 has 13 amino acids. Germline V gene sequence: CDR1 MDHEN, CDR2 SYDVKM. The ends were cut back, 4 bases at V and 9 bases at J, with 13 bases in the middle. CDR3: CASSSRPGGEQFF. In nucleotides, the CDR3 is TGTGCCAGCAGTTCCCGACCCGGAGGTGAGCAGTTCTTC.